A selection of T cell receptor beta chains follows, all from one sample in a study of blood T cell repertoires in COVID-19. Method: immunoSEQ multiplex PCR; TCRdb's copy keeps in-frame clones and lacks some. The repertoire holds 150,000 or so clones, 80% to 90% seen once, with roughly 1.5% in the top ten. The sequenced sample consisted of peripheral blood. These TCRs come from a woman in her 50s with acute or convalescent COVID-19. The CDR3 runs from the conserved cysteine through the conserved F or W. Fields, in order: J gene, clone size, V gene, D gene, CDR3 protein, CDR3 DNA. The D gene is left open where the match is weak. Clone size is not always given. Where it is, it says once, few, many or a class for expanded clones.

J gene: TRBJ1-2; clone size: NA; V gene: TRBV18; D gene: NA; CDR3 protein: CASSPRREVIGYTF; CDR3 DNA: TGTGCCAGCTCACCACGCAGGGAGGTAATTGGCTACACCTTC
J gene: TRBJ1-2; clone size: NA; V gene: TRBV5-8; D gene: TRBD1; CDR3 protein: CASSFVPGTGGYYGYTF; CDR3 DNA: TGTGCCAGCAGCTTTGTACCCGGAACAGGGGGCTACTATGGCTACACCTTC
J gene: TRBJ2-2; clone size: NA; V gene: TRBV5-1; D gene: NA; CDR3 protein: CASSLERGGELFF; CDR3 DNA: TGCGCCAGCAGCTTGGAGAGAGGTGGGGAGCTGTTTTTT
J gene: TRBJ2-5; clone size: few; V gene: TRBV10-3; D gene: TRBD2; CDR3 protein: CAISRAGGPSETQYF; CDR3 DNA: TGTGCCATCAGCAGAGCGGGGGGGCCTTCGGAGACCCAGTACTTC
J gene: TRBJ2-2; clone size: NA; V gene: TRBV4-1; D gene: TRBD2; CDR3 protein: CASSQGTSANTGELFF; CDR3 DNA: TGCGCCAGCAGCCAGGGTACTAGCGCTAACACCGGGGAGCTGTTTTTT
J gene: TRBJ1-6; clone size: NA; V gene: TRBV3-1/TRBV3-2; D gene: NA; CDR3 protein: CASSQTGYNSPLHF; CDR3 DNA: TGTGCCAGCAGCCAGACAGGTTATAATTCACCCCTCCACTTT
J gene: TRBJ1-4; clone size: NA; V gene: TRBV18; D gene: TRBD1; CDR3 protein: CASSPPGTANEKLFF; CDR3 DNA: TGTGCCAGCTCACCGCCCGGGACAGCAAATGAAAAACTGTTTTTT
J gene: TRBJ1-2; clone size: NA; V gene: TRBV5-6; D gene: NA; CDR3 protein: CASSLGAGGYTF; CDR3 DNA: TGTGCCAGCAGCTTGGGAGCGGGGGGCTACACCTTC
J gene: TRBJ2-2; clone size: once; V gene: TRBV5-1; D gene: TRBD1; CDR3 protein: CASSFTWTGNTGELFF; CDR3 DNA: TGCGCCAGCAGCTTTACCTGGACAGGGAACACCGGGGAGCTGTTTTTT
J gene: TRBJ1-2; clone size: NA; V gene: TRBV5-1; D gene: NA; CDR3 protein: CASSLGGGAGPLDGYTF; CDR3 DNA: TGCGCCAGCAGCTTGGGAGGTGGGGCAGGGCCCCTTGACGGCTACACCTTC
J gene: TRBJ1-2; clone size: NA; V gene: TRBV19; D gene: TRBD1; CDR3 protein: CAVLQGNYGYTF; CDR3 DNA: TGTGCCGTCTTACAGGGGAACTATGGCTACACCTTC
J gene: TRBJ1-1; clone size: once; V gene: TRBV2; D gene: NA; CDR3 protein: CASSGTGAMNTEAFF; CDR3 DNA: TGTGCCAGCAGTGGAACAGGCGCTATGAACACTGAAGCTTTCTTT
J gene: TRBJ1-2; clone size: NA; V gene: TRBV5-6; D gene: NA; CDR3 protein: CASSLGSGWGYTF; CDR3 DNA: TGTGCCAGCAGCTTGGGCTCAGGGTGGGGCTACACCTTC
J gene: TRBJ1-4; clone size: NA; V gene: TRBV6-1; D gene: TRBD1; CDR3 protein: CASSEARGGQGGEKLFF; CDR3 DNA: TGTGCCAGCAGTGAAGCGAGAGGAGGACAGGGGGGAGAAAAACTGTTTTTT
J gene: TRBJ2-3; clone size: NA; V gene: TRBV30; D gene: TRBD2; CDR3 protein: CAWSWAGGTDTQYF; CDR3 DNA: TGTGCCTGGTCGTGGGCGGGGGGCACAGATACGCAGTATTTT
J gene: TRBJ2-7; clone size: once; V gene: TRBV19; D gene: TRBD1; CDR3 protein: CASSRTGGSYEQYF; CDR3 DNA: TGTGCCAGTAGTAGGACAGGGGGTAGCTACGAGCAGTACTTC
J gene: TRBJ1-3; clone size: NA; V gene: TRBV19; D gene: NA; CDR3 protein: CASSIGRLGASGNTIYF; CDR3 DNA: TGTGCCAGTAGTATAGGCAGGTTAGGGGCTTCTGGAAACACCATATATTTT
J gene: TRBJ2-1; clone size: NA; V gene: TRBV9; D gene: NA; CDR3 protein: CASSEESGGESYNEQFF; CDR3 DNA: TGTGCCAGCAGCGAGGAAAGTGGAGGGGAGTCCTACAATGAGCAGTTCTTC
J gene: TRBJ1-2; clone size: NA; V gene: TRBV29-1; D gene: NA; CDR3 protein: CSVEGMAGNNYGYTF; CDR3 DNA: TGCAGCGTTGAAGGGATGGCAGGGAATAACTATGGCTACACCTTC
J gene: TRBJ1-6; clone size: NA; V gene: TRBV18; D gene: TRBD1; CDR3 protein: CASSPGQGKGSPLHF; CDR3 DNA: TGTGCCAGCTCACCGGGACAGGGGAAAGGTTCACCCCTCCACTTT
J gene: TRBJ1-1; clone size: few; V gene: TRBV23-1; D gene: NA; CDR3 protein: CASSPRQRTKNTEAFF; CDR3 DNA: TGCGCCAGCAGTCCCAGACAGAGGACCAAAAACACTGAAGCTTTCTTT
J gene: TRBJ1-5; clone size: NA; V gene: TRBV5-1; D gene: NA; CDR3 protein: CASSLTGSEVEPQHF; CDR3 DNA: TGCGCCAGCAGCTTAACAGGCAGTGAGGTTGAGCCCCAGCATTTT
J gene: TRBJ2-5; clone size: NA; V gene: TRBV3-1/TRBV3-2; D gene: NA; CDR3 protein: CASSEATQETQYF; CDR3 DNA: TGTGCCAGCAGCGAGGCCACCCAAGAGACCCAGTACTTC
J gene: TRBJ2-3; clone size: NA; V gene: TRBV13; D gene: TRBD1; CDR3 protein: CASSWTGTALDTQYF; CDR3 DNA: TGTGCCAGCAGCTGGACCGGGACAGCTTTAGATACGCAGTATTTT
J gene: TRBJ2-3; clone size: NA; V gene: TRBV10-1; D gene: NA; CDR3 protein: CASSEFGDYTQYF; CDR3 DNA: TGCGCCAGCAGTGAGTTCGGGGACTATACGCAGTATTTT
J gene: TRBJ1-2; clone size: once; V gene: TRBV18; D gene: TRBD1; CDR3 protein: CASSHGQGNSYGYTF; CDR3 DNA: TGTGCCAGCTCACACGGACAGGGGAATTCTTATGGCTACACCTTC
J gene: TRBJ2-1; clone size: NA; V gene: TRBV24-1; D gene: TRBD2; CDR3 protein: CATNDGSSGYNEQFF; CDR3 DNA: TGTGCCACAAACGATGGCTCTAGCGGCTACAATGAGCAGTTCTTC
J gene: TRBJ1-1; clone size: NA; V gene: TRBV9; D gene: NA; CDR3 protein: CASTKSEGTTEAFF; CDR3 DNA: TGTGCCAGCACCAAGTCGGAGGGGACCACTGAAGCTTTCTTT